This T cell receptor beta chain was profiled in a study of cytotoxic CD8 clonotypes in ibrutinib-treated CLL. About the study: Partial responders approximately 25, complete 2; approximately 12 progressed and about 15 stayed in remission by median 68 months.

For this clone: Its antigen remains unidentified.

Sequencing used immunoSEQ multiplex PCR; TCRdb keeps in-frame clones, though not all of them. The sample gives around 97,000 clones, approximately 78% of which show up once; about 30% is in the top ten. Whole-study findings and limits: Collection times varied between progressing and sustained-remission patients. An increase in clonality occurred at ibrutinib response, followed by a return toward baseline at progression.

In germline, CDR1 is SQVTM, CDR2 ANQGSEA. V shed 1 base and J shed 1 base, with 11 bases lying between them. This CDR3 is built from 16 residues. V is TRBV29-1 and J is TRBJ2-6, with TRBD1 as a possible D gene (5 bases). The sequence derives from a human donor with chronic lymphocytic leukemia. The specimen comprised PBMCs, sampled after 12 months of ibrutinib treatment. The chain's CDR3 is CSVEGFHRSGANVLTF. CDR3 in DNA: TGCAGCGTTGAAGGTTTCCACAGGTCTGGGGCCAACGTCCTGACTTTC.